Detailed here is one T cell receptor (beta chain). The sample holds one count of this clone. The antigen it recognizes is unknown. Per-base qualities were not stored, and no clone one base away is much larger. The data were obtained in a study of STAT5B mutations in CD4+ large granular lymphocyte leukemia (dated by TCRdb to between 2021 and 2023). Study-wide context: Among healthy controls, the CDR3 'QG' motif was associated with a particular HLA allele. The TCRbeta repertoires of CD4+ T-cell large granular lymphocyte leukemia patients were compared with the TCRbeta repertoires of healthy blood donors. Flow cytometry on FACSCanto II or FACSVerse showed that the purified fractions were more than 95% pure among lymphocytes.

What the research found in general, with its limitations: TRBV06-family usage was enriched among the top patient clones (8/27) compared with healthy controls (2/35). Main leukemic clonotypes were private to each patient, although roughly 25% of the main leukemic clonotypes were found at low frequency in the non-leukemic repertoires of other patients. The data were not HLA-matched, and the relatively small sample size could explain the higher clonality seen in CD4+ compared with CD8+ T-LGLL. Compared with healthy CD4+ repertoires, CD4-sorted patient repertoires appeared more clonal, and this difference remained even after the putative leukemic clones were removed.

CDR1 and CDR2 are drawn from the germline V gene: SGHTA, FQGNSA. The CDR3 numbers 15 residues from cysteine through phenylalanine. The entry retains the CDR3 DNA only, 45 bases that are in frame from base 1. The germline V and J ends show losses of 5 bases and 7 bases respectively, and no gene match explains 10 bases of the junction. The immunoSEQ assay at survey resolution was used to sequence TCRbeta rearrangements from genomic DNA. The study's processing was this. In the TCR sequencing data, the lowest productive clonotype frequency that could be detected was 2.59 x 10-5. Only productive TCRbeta rearrangements, meaning sequences that were complete and in-frame, were kept for the analyses. Simpson clonality, calculated in the immunoSEQ Analyzer version 3.0, was used as the measure of sample clonality. Based on frequency, clones were grouped as very rare, small, medium, large (1-20%) or hyperexpanded (>20%). Generation probabilities were estimated with OLGA 1.2.3, V-gene circos plots were made with VDJtools, specificities were searched in VDJdb, and CDR3 motifs were identified with GLIPH. TCRdb re-hosts the immuneACCESS table, in-frame sequences only. Its copies lack some clones; in the studies checked, an unresolved V gene accounts for under half of them, and the cause for the rest is not known. Clonal size and the V and J genes are those of that table, whereas D and trimming came from the DNA. For this sample the table gives about 40,000 clones, of which 81% were detected only once. The ten most abundant clones make up 3% to 4.5% of the sample.

The healthy control group was made up of around 38 blood donors, and the Finnish Red Cross blood service supplied their buffy coats. All TCR-sequenced material derived from peripheral blood: patient blood samples and healthy donor buffy coats. Ficoll-Hypaque gradient centrifugation was used to isolate peripheral blood mononuclear cells. CD4+ cells were magnetically purified from the buffy coats of healthy controls. Genomic DNA was extracted using the Gentra Puregene Cell and Tissue kit, and a Qubit 2.0 fluorometer was used to quantify it. This chain is built from TRBV7-2 and TRBJ2-1; a stretch of 8 junction bases matches TRBD2. The TCR comes from a human donor in good health. Sequenced input: CD4+ T cells from blood buffy coats. CDR3 region: CASSQSGLAGNEQFF. In nucleotide form, the sequence is TGTGCCAGCAGCCAAAGCGGGCTAGCGGGTAATGAGCAGTTCTTC. Extended through the reference TRBV7-2 and TRBJ2-1 proteins, this CDR3 yields the full variable domain: GAGVSQSPSNKVTEKGKDVELRCDPISGHTALYWYRQSLGQGLEFLIYFQGNSAPDKSGLPSDRFSAERTGGSVSTLTIQRTQQEDSAVYLCASSQSGLAGNEQFFGPGTRLTVL.